These 14 T cell receptor beta chains were sequenced from one sample in a study of Graves' ophthalmopathy and Graves' hyperthyroidism. Using RNA transcripts, the TCR beta CDR3 regions were amplified. HTBI primers served in a first-round RT-PCR, which a second-round multiplex PCR followed. MiXCR, run by TCRdb on the multiplex PCR reads, gives a single entry per CDR3 protein. Of hundreds of thousands of distinct CDR3 sequences in the sample, 22% were seen once. The sequenced material came from peripheral blood. The receptors were gathered from a young woman with stable Graves' hyperthyroidism. Some clones in this sample may be carry-over from other donors' samples.

The chain employs TRBV28 and TRBJ1-2; D gene unclear. This CDR3 contains 15 residues. Germline CDR1 is MDHEN and CDR2 is SYDVKM. Trimming shortened V by 3 bases and J by 7 bases, and 18 bases separated the two germline ends. The CDR3 is CASSFRQTGFSGYTF. CDR3 nucleotides: TGTGCCAGCAGTTTTCGGCAGACCGGATTCAGTGGCTACACCTTC.

This clonotype was counted between two and nine times. The chain couples TRBV11-1 to TRBJ2-2; D not resolved. Between the trimmed V and J ends, which lost 4 bases and 1 base, there was a span of 16 bases. The CDR3 has 17 residues. Germline V gene data show CDR1 as SGHAT and CDR2 as FQDESV (reference sequence). CDR3 DNA: TGTGCCAGCAGCTCCCCCACCGCCACGCGGAACACCGGGGAGCTGTTTTTT. As protein: CASSSPTATRNTGELFF.

This sequence joins TRBV20-1 and TRBJ1-3, with D tentatively TRBD1 (5 bases). Trimming removed 4 bases from V and 0 bases from J, with 16 bases in between. Germline V gene sequence: CDR1 DFQATT, CDR2 SNEGSKA (reference sequence). The CDR3 is made up of 16 amino acids. The CDR3 spells CSATPSGTRSGNTIYF. CDR3 bases: TGCAGTGCTACCCCTTCCGGGACTCGCTCTGGAAACACCATATATTTT.

This clonotype was seen a few times. This chain uses TRBV9 with TRBJ1-1, with 10 bases matching TRBD1. V dropped 3 bases and J dropped 6; count of bases not matched to a gene: 5. The CDR3 extends over 14 amino acids. CDR1 is SGDLS, CDR2 YYNGEE, per germline. CDR3 residues: CASSGGQGLPEAFF. CDR3 bases: TGTGCCAGCAGCGGGGGACAGGGGCTTCCTGAAGCTTTCTTT.

This clonotype has ten or more counts. This sequence joins TRBV20-1 and TRBJ2-5; TRBD2 aligns across 8 bases. The CDR3 runs 13 residues. Germline V CDR1 and CDR2: DFQATT, SNEGSKA (reference sequence). CDR3 DNA sequence: TGCACCGCGGGGGGTGGGGGGCGAGAGACCCAGTACTTC. It codes for CTAGGGGRETQYF.

J is TRBJ1-5 and V is TRBV15; TRBD1 might be the D (6 bases). The CDR3 is made up of 14 amino acids. Trimming cost V 2 bases and J 6 bases, with 11 bases left between them. Germline lookup yields CDR1 LNHNV and CDR2 YYDKDF (reference sequence). The CDR3 sequence: CATSRRGGTQPQHF. DNA for the CDR3: TGTGCCACCAGCAGACGAGGGGGAACTCAGCCCCAGCATTTT.

This clonotype showed up many times. This rearrangement joins TRBV15 to TRBJ2-7, with TRBD1 identical over 7 bases. Germline V gene sequence: CDR1 LNHNV, CDR2 YYDKDF (reference sequence). The length of the CDR3 is 15 residues. The junction had 6 bases not matched to a gene; V was cut back by 0 bases and J by 4 bases. Written as DNA, the CDR3 is TGTGCCACCAGCAGAGATCCGGGCAGGGGGTACGAGCAGTACTTC. Residues: CATSRDPGRGYEQYF.

This clonotype was seen repeatedly, ten times or more. The chain recombines TRBV27 with TRBJ1-1, with TRBD1 identical over 12 bases. With 5 bases clipped from V and 4 bases from J, the junction kept 5 bases outside the gene matches. The germline V gene has CDR1 MNHEY and CDR2 SMNVEV (reference sequence). The CDR3 is 15 amino acids. The CDR3 region is CASSHGTGGLTEAFF. Written as DNA, the CDR3 is TGTGCCAGCAGTCACGGGACAGGGGGCCTCACTGAAGCTTTCTTT.

Comments on this clonotype: At one of its ends the junction is not consistent with the germline gene, which may arise from a read error. The chain couples TRBV2 to TRBJ1-5; a possible D gene is TRBD1 (5 bases). Germline values: CDR1 SNHLY, CDR2 FYNNEI. The CDR3 length is 13 residues. CDR3 sequence reads: CASSGQGNQPQQF. CDR3 nucleotide sequence: TGTGCCAGCAGTGGGCAGGGCAATCAGCCCCAGCAATTT.

This clonotype showed up many times. The CDR3 sequence is CSASLALLAEQYF. CDR3 bases: TGCAGTGCCTCACTAGCACTCCTCGCCGAGCAGTACTTC. This chain uses TRBV20-1 with TRBJ2-7; D is perhaps TRBD2 (6 bases). The V end was cut by 6 bases, the J end by 6 bases, with 18 bases between. Germline V gene data show CDR1 as DFQATT and CDR2 as SNEGSKA (reference sequence). CDR3 length: 13 amino acids.

The V call is TRBV18, the J call TRBJ1-5; D might be TRBD1 (5 bases). This CDR3 comprises 13 residues. Trimming cost V 3 bases and J 5 bases, with 8 bases left between them. Germline V gives CDR1 KGHSH, CDR2 LQKENI. The CDR3 here is CASSPDSHQPQHF. CDR3 in DNA: TGTGCCAGCTCACCCGACAGCCATCAGCCCCAGCATTTT.

Only a few counts were recorded for this clonotype. This chain connects TRBV18 to TRBJ2-7; the D gene is possibly TRBD2 (5 bases). With 6 bases removed from V and 4 bases from J, the gap between germline ends came to 10 bases. The CDR3 is made up of 12 amino acids. CDR1 is KGHSH, CDR2 LQKENI, per germline. The CDR3 DNA sequence: TGTGCCAGCTCGGGGTCGGGGTACGAGCAGTACTTC. This sequence encodes CASSGSGYEQYF.

This clonotype was counted at least ten times. This chain uses TRBV7-9 with TRBJ2-7; TRBD1 matches 10 bases. The CDR3 runs to 15 residues. The V gene end was trimmed by 5 bases and the J gene end by 5 bases; junction bases not matched to a gene: 9. Per germline, CDR1 SEHNR and CDR2 FQNEAQ (reference sequence). CDR3 sequence (DNA): TGTGCCAGCAGCCCCCCGGACAGGGGGTTCCACGAGCAGTACTTC. Translation gives CASSPPDRGFHEQYF. Full variable domain (outside the CDR3, taken from reference TRBV7-9 and TRBJ2-7): DTGVSQNPRHKITKRGQNVTFRCDPISEHNRLYWYRQTLGQGPEFLTYFQNEAQLEKSRLLSDRFSAERPKGSFSTLEIQRTEQGDSAMYLCASSPPDRGFHEQYFGPGTRLTVT.

This clonotype has a count of ten or more. This chain links TRBV7-9 with TRBJ1-2; D unresolved. Germline V lookup: CDR1 SEHNR, CDR2 FQNEAQ (reference sequence). V was cut by 0 bases and J by 5 bases, with 7 bases left in between. CDR3 length: 13 amino acids. CDR3: CASSLALGYGYTF. The CDR3 nucleotides are TGTGCCAGCAGCTTAGCGCTAGGGTATGGCTACACCTTC.